This T cell receptor (beta chain) was captured by sequencing in a study of blood T cell repertoires in COVID-19. Study-wide context: Spain, Italy and the United States supplied samples that represented acute and convalescent COVID-19. PBMCs, B-cell-depleted T cells, or T cells provided the cDNA or gDNA that made up the material.

From germline, CDR1 is MNHEY and CDR2 SMNVEV (reference sequence). V lost 0 bases, J lost 4 bases, and 5 bases stayed unmatched. The CDR3 sequence is 15 residues long. Sequencing was performed with immunoSEQ multiplex PCR; in TCRdb, only in-frame clones are kept and a portion is missing. The data contain some 97,000 clones, more than 85% of them singletons. Sequences were obtained from peripheral blood. This rearrangement joins TRBV27 to TRBJ1-2, with 7 bases aligning to TRBD1. The clonotype comes from a man aged 25 to 45 in a cohort sampled during active COVID-19. The CDR3 protein is CASSLSQGVGYGYTF. CDR3 bases: TGTGCCAGCAGTTTATCGCAGGGGGTCGGCTATGGCTACACCTTC.